The rows below give T cell receptor beta chains drawn from one sample of a study of CD8 T cells in Susac syndrome. Via MiXCR, TCRdb re-called the immunoSEQ multiplex PCR reads, giving one row per CDR3 protein. The table records about 120,000 distinct CDR3 sequences, 85% to 95% of them present only once. Sequences were obtained from CD4+ T cells from PBMCs. Receptors originate from a human donor with multiple sclerosis. Each CDR3 is given with its conserved first and last residue. D genes are given only for firm matches. Expanded clones are given a class, and other clones once, few, many or no size at all.

d_gene: TRBD1; j_gene: TRBJ1-2; abundance: once; v_gene: TRBV20-1; CDR3nt: TGCAGTGCGGGGACAGGGGGCAACTATGGCTACACCTTC; CDR3aa: CSAGTGGNYGYTF
d_gene: NA; j_gene: TRBJ2-3; abundance: NA; v_gene: TRBV2; CDR3nt: TGTGCCAGCACCGGCCACCATGGGGATACGCAGTATTTT; CDR3aa: CASTGHHGDTQYF
d_gene: TRBD1; j_gene: TRBJ1-2; abundance: NA; v_gene: TRBV6-4; CDR3nt: TGTGCCACCAAGTGGGGACAGGGGCCGAACTATGGCTACACCTTC; CDR3aa: CATKWGQGPNYGYTF
d_gene: NA; j_gene: TRBJ2-5; abundance: NA; v_gene: TRBV6-1; CDR3nt: TGTGCCAGCAGTGAAGGGGCGTGGGAGACCCAGTACTTC; CDR3aa: CASSEGAWETQYF
d_gene: NA; j_gene: TRBJ2-5; abundance: NA; v_gene: TRBV11-2; CDR3nt: TGTGCCAGCAGCTCCAACAGAGGAGTAGAGACCCAGTACTTC; CDR3aa: CASSSNRGVETQYF
d_gene: NA; j_gene: TRBJ1-5; abundance: NA; v_gene: TRBV30; CDR3nt: TGTGCCTGTGGGACCGGCAATCAGCCCCAGCATTTT; CDR3aa: CACGTGNQPQHF
d_gene: NA; j_gene: TRBJ2-4; abundance: NA; v_gene: TRBV4-3; CDR3nt: TGCGCCAGCAGCCAAGATCTGAGCAAACGGATTCAGTACTTC; CDR3aa: CASSQDLSKRIQYF
d_gene: NA; j_gene: TRBJ2-2; abundance: NA; v_gene: TRBV9; CDR3nt: TGTGCCAGCAGCGGTATAGGGGCCTTGAACACCGGGGAGCTGTTTTTT; CDR3aa: CASSGIGALNTGELFF
d_gene: NA; j_gene: TRBJ1-1; abundance: NA; v_gene: TRBV4-2; CDR3nt: TGTGCCAGCAGCCATTTTGACAGAACTGAAGCTTTCTTT; CDR3aa: CASSHFDRTEAFF
d_gene: NA; j_gene: TRBJ1-5; abundance: NA; v_gene: TRBV6-2/TRBV6-3; CDR3nt: TGTGCCAGCAGTGAGGGCAGGGGCCTACTTAGCAATCAGCCCCAGCATTTT; CDR3aa: CASSEGRGLLSNQPQHF
d_gene: TRBD1; j_gene: TRBJ2-3; abundance: NA; v_gene: TRBV29-1; CDR3nt: TGCAGCGCACCGGGACAGAACACAGATACGCAGTATTTT; CDR3aa: CSAPGQNTDTQYF
d_gene: NA; j_gene: TRBJ1-3; abundance: NA; v_gene: TRBV9; CDR3nt: TGTGCCAGCAGCGTAGGAGGAGGCTTTAAAGCAGGGCTGGAACGGAAGGGAACCATATATTTT; CDR3aa: CASSVGGGFKAGLERKGTIYF
d_gene: NA; j_gene: TRBJ2-4; abundance: NA; v_gene: TRBV12-3/TRBV12-4; CDR3nt: TGTGCCAGCAGTTTTCGGGCCCGGAACATTCAGTACTTC; CDR3aa: CASSFRARNIQYF
d_gene: TRBD2; j_gene: TRBJ2-1; abundance: NA; v_gene: TRBV5-1; CDR3nt: TGCGCCAGCAGCTTGCCCGGCCGGGGGGATGAGCAGTTCTTC; CDR3aa: CASSLPGRGDEQFF
d_gene: NA; j_gene: TRBJ1-6; abundance: NA; v_gene: TRBV4-1; CDR3nt: TGCGCCAGCAGCCATATGGGAAACGGCGCTAATTCACCCCTCCACTTT; CDR3aa: CASSHMGNGANSPLHF
d_gene: NA; j_gene: TRBJ2-3; abundance: NA; v_gene: TRBV15; CDR3nt: TGTGCCACCAGCATTGGCGGGCTAAGCACAGATACGCAGTATTTT; CDR3aa: CATSIGGLSTDTQYF
d_gene: NA; j_gene: TRBJ2-3; abundance: NA; v_gene: TRBV7-6; CDR3nt: TGTGCCAGCAGCTCACCGTTCACCCGCACAGATACGCAGTATTTT; CDR3aa: CASSSPFTRTDTQYF
d_gene: NA; j_gene: TRBJ2-5; abundance: NA; v_gene: TRBV2; CDR3nt: TGTGCCAGCAGTGAGCTTTCAGAGACCCAGTACTTC; CDR3aa: CASSELSETQYF
d_gene: TRBD1; j_gene: TRBJ2-2; abundance: NA; v_gene: TRBV7-3; CDR3nt: TGTGCCAGCAGGACGGGACAGTCGGCCACCGGGGAGCTGTTTTTT; CDR3aa: CASRTGQSATGELFF
d_gene: TRBD1; j_gene: TRBJ2-7; abundance: NA; v_gene: TRBV20-1; CDR3nt: TGCAGTGCCTCGGACAGGGCTCCCTACGAGCAGTACTTC; CDR3aa: CSASDRAPYEQYF
d_gene: TRBD2; j_gene: TRBJ2-5; abundance: NA; v_gene: TRBV13; CDR3nt: TGTGCCAGCAGCTTCTCTAATGCGGGGGGTTCGTATGGGACCCAGTACTTC; CDR3aa: CASSFSNAGGSYGTQYF
d_gene: NA; j_gene: TRBJ2-1; abundance: NA; v_gene: TRBV9; CDR3nt: TGTGCCAGCAGCGTACGGGGACACTACAATGAGCAGTTCTTC; CDR3aa: CASSVRGHYNEQFF
d_gene: TRBD2; j_gene: TRBJ2-4; abundance: NA; v_gene: TRBV12-3/TRBV12-4; CDR3nt: TGTGCCAGCAGTTTAGCGCTAGGCGGGGGGGCAGCCAAAAACATTCAGTACTTC; CDR3aa: CASSLALGGGAAKNIQYF
d_gene: TRBD2; j_gene: TRBJ2-3; abundance: few; v_gene: TRBV19; CDR3nt: TGTGCCAGTAGTGAGACTAGCGGGTCCACAGATACGCAGTATTTT; CDR3aa: CASSETSGSTDTQYF
d_gene: TRBD1; j_gene: TRBJ2-7; abundance: NA; v_gene: TRBV20-1; CDR3nt: TGCAGTGCTAGACAACCCGGGACAGGGGACGAGCAGTACTTC; CDR3aa: CSARQPGTGDEQYF
d_gene: TRBD1; j_gene: TRBJ1-1; abundance: NA; v_gene: TRBV7-6; CDR3nt: TGTGCCAGCAGCTTAGGACCCCAGGGGGCTGAAGCTTTCTTT; CDR3aa: CASSLGPQGAEAFF
d_gene: NA; j_gene: TRBJ1-1; abundance: NA; v_gene: TRBV3-1; CDR3nt: TGTGCCAGCAGCTTTGTGGGCACTGAAGCTTTCTTT; CDR3aa: CASSFVGTEAFF
d_gene: TRBD1; j_gene: TRBJ1-1; abundance: once; v_gene: TRBV2; CDR3nt: TGTGCCTCCCAACAGGGGGAGAACACTGAAGCTTTCTTT; CDR3aa: CASQQGENTEAFF
d_gene: TRBD1; j_gene: TRBJ1-1; abundance: NA; v_gene: TRBV6-6; CDR3nt: TGTGCCAGCAATAGACAGGGGGCCGTTGGAGCTTTCTTT; CDR3aa: CASNRQGAVGAFF
d_gene: TRBD1; j_gene: TRBJ2-7; abundance: NA; v_gene: TRBV29-1; CDR3nt: TGCAGCGCAGGGACAGGGGAAACCTACGAGCAGTACTTC; CDR3aa: CSAGTGETYEQYF
d_gene: NA; j_gene: TRBJ2-3; abundance: NA; v_gene: TRBV7-6; CDR3nt: TGTGCCAGCAGCTTAGACGTTTATACGCAGTATTTT; CDR3aa: CASSLDVYTQYF
d_gene: NA; j_gene: TRBJ2-5; abundance: NA; v_gene: TRBV9; CDR3nt: TGTGCCAGCAGCGTAGAGAACAGCCGGGGAACCCAGTACTTC; CDR3aa: CASSVENSRGTQYF
d_gene: TRBD1; j_gene: TRBJ2-3; abundance: NA; v_gene: TRBV6-2/TRBV6-3; CDR3nt: TGTGCCAGCAGAGGGGGCGGGTTGGCAGATACGCAGTATTTT; CDR3aa: CASRGGGLADTQYF
d_gene: NA; j_gene: TRBJ1-6; abundance: NA; v_gene: TRBV6-5; CDR3nt: TGTGCCAGCAGTTACGCGGCCCCGAGCTCCTATAATTCACCCCTCCACTTT; CDR3aa: CASSYAAPSSYNSPLHF
d_gene: TRBD2; j_gene: TRBJ2-5; abundance: once; v_gene: TRBV15; CDR3nt: TGTGCCACCAGGCGGGGGAAAGTAGAGACCCAGTACTTC; CDR3aa: CATRRGKVETQYF
d_gene: NA; j_gene: TRBJ1-2; abundance: NA; v_gene: TRBV12-3/TRBV12-4; CDR3nt: TGTGCCAGCAGTCCGGGCTATGGCTACACCTTC; CDR3aa: CASSPGYGYTF
d_gene: TRBD1; j_gene: TRBJ1-5; abundance: NA; v_gene: TRBV7-8; CDR3nt: TGTGCCAGCAGCACTGAGACAGGGGAGGTGAGACAGCCCCAGCATTTT; CDR3aa: CASSTETGEVRQPQHF
d_gene: TRBD1; j_gene: TRBJ2-2; abundance: NA; v_gene: TRBV19; CDR3nt: TGTGCCAGTAGTCCGACAGGGGTTCAGGGCGGGGAGCTGTTTTTT; CDR3aa: CASSPTGVQGGELFF
d_gene: TRBD2; j_gene: TRBJ2-5; abundance: few; v_gene: TRBV30; CDR3nt: TGTGCCTGCACGGGGGGGGTCAGGGAGACCCAGTACTTC; CDR3aa: CACTGGVRETQYF
d_gene: TRBD1; j_gene: TRBJ1-3; abundance: NA; v_gene: TRBV7-2; CDR3nt: TGTGCCAGCAGCCCGAAAGGACAGGGGTCTGGAAACACCATATATTTT; CDR3aa: CASSPKGQGSGNTIYF
d_gene: NA; j_gene: TRBJ2-7; abundance: once; v_gene: TRBV20-1; CDR3nt: TGCAGTGCTACAATCCCCCCGGGTCCCAACGAGCAGTACTTC; CDR3aa: CSATIPPGPNEQYF
d_gene: NA; j_gene: TRBJ2-5; abundance: NA; v_gene: TRBV7-2; CDR3nt: TGTGCCAGCAGCTTAGGCTCAGGGAAAGAGACCCAGTACTTC; CDR3aa: CASSLGSGKETQYF
d_gene: TRBD2; j_gene: TRBJ2-5; abundance: NA; v_gene: TRBV20-1; CDR3nt: TGCAGTGCTCCCTCTAGCGGGGGCCGACAAGAGACCCAGTACTTC; CDR3aa: CSAPSSGGRQETQYF
d_gene: NA; j_gene: TRBJ1-1; abundance: NA; v_gene: TRBV6-1; CDR3nt: TGTGCCAGCAGTGGAAGAGGCGGGAACACTGAAGCTTTCTTT; CDR3aa: CASSGRGGNTEAFF
d_gene: NA; j_gene: TRBJ1-2; abundance: NA; v_gene: TRBV11-2; CDR3nt: TGTGCCAGCAGACCAACTACAGGGTCCTATGGCTACACCTTC; CDR3aa: CASRPTTGSYGYTF
d_gene: TRBD1; j_gene: TRBJ1-1; abundance: NA; v_gene: TRBV29-1; CDR3nt: TGCAGCGCCGGACAGGGGGCCAGGAACACTGAAGCTTTCTTT; CDR3aa: CSAGQGARNTEAFF
d_gene: TRBD1; j_gene: TRBJ1-1; abundance: NA; v_gene: TRBV19; CDR3nt: TGTGCCAGTAGTATAGCAGGGGGGACTGAAGCTTTCTTT; CDR3aa: CASSIAGGTEAFF
d_gene: NA; j_gene: TRBJ1-2; abundance: NA; v_gene: TRBV7-3; CDR3nt: TGTGCCAGCAGCCGTGGACAGAACTATGGCTACACCTTC; CDR3aa: CASSRGQNYGYTF
d_gene: TRBD1; j_gene: TRBJ1-2; abundance: NA; v_gene: TRBV14; CDR3nt: TGTGCCAGCAGCCAAGCCAGGGGGCTCTTTGGCTACACCTTC; CDR3aa: CASSQARGLFGYTF
d_gene: TRBD2; j_gene: TRBJ2-7; abundance: few; v_gene: TRBV3-1; CDR3nt: TGTGCCAGCTCCTTGGGGGGGGGCTACGAGCAGTACTTC; CDR3aa: CASSLGGGYEQYF
d_gene: TRBD1; j_gene: TRBJ1-2; abundance: NA; v_gene: TRBV7-9; CDR3nt: TGTGCCAGCAGCTTAGGGGGGACAGGGGGCGCGGAGGGCTACACCTTC; CDR3aa: CASSLGGTGGAEGYTF
d_gene: TRBD1; j_gene: TRBJ2-1; abundance: NA; v_gene: TRBV14; CDR3nt: TGTGCCAGCAGCCATTTACAGGGGGCCTACAATGAGCAGTTCTTC; CDR3aa: CASSHLQGAYNEQFF
d_gene: NA; j_gene: TRBJ2-3; abundance: NA; v_gene: TRBV3-1; CDR3nt: TGTGCCAGCAGCGAGCAGGGGGGGGAAGATACGCAGTATTTT; CDR3aa: CASSEQGGEDTQYF
d_gene: NA; j_gene: TRBJ1-3; abundance: NA; v_gene: TRBV30; CDR3nt: TGTGCCTGGGATGTAAGGGGGGGAGGAAACACCATATATTTT; CDR3aa: CAWDVRGGGNTIYF